This TCR beta chain was recovered during a study of shared clonotypes between healthy human individuals (TCRdb year 2020). A note on the overall study: The cohort included a few men and a couple of women between 18 and 49 years of age. For each donor, three plates each were used for CD4 naive and CD4 memory, two plates were used for CD8 naive, and one plate was used for CD8 memory. To estimate repertoire size and how much clonotypes are shared between individuals, the study performed deep sequencing of blood TCR repertoires from about five healthy adults. To increase sequencing depth and limit assay-specific biases, TCR repertoire library preparation and sequencing were carried out by different laboratories using diverse techniques. Each donor's leukapheresis produced roughly between about 0.8 and 8.9 billion PBMCs. Broader findings and caveats from the paper: Rarefaction of sorted-subset datasets indicated incomplete sequencing despite the large sequencing depth. Sampling was limited to blood, and TCR repertoires in tissue likely differ from TCR repertoires in blood. Naive subsets generally had larger estimated clonotype richness than memory subsets. Sharing across a few donors was observed for approximately 5% of naive CD4, 3.5% of naive CD8, roughly 2.4% of memory CD4, and around 0.42% of memory CD8 clonotypes. Pairwise subsampling led to the expectation that sequencing depth would affect the degree of clonotype sharing among donors. Clonotypes shared by all four sorted-subset donors showed higher generation probabilities than non-shared clonotypes. The genetic and exposure-history diversity represented was limited by the small number of donors.

Its CDR3 holds 14 amino acids, cysteine through phenylalanine. Only the CDR3 region is kept as DNA, spanning 42 bases read in frame from base 1. The germline V gene supplies CDR1 MNHEY and CDR2 SVGAGI. Trimming takes 8 bases from V and 4 bases from J, and the germline ends sit 18 bases apart. Using the deep immunoSEQ assay, multiplex PCR amplified TCR CDR3 regions from genomic DNA. Extracted genomic DNA from each cell subset was distributed evenly across all wells of several immunoSEQ 96-well plates, and each plate was treated as a replicate. For sorted subsets, around 0.2 ug genomic DNA, equal to about 30,000 T cell genomes, was loaded into each replicate PCR. Purified libraries were measured with a Qubit 3.0 fluorometer, size-checked on a Bioanalyzer 2100, and measured again with the KAPA Library Quantification kit. Every immunoSEQ 96-well plate was sequenced on a dedicated single-read 150-cycle Illumina NextSeq 550 flow cell. As for the original processing: Because the immunoSEQ output included only junctional sequences and no quality scores, the filtering could not be the same as the filtering used for full-length reads. To assign V/J genes and CDR3, sequences were annotated using PyIR, a Python wrapper for IgBLAST v1.9, with IMGT germline references. Reads were filtered out if the reads had weak V/J assignments (E-value above 1e-6), no CDR3, stop codons, out-of-frame junctions, or ambiguous translated residues. V3J clonotypes were defined as sequences sharing the same inferred V gene, J gene, and CDR3 amino acid sequence. Percentage overlap between repertoires was computed as shared unique clonotypes divided by the size of the smaller repertoire. Richness of each repertoire was evaluated using RTK rarefaction, the Chao1 estimator, and Recon v2.1 estimates of unobserved clonotypes. OLGA was used to compute generation probabilities for all TCRbeta clonotypes that the gDNA method yielded from a handful of donors. What TCRdb holds here is the immuneACCESS table cut down to in-frame rearrangements. Part of the clones is not present; checked against another copy, under half of the missing clones reflect an unresolved V gene, and the others are unexplained. Clone size and V and J calls were adopted from that table, with D and trimming inferred from the DNA. This sample comprises around 200,000 clones, approximately 60% of them detected only once. Together, the top ten hold roughly 10% of the sample.

Donors were healthy HIV-negative adults with no recently reported acute infections or vaccinations. All donors were Caucasian adults living in Nashville, Tennessee, USA. CD4+ T cells were enriched by magnetic negative selection, after which naive cells were positively selected on CD45RA and the negative fraction was taken as the memory subset. After blood collection by leukapheresis, PBMCs were isolated using Ficoll-Histopaque density gradient centrifugation and then cryopreserved in the vapor phase of liquid nitrogen. Purity and quantity of every magnetically sorted T cell population were checked by analytical flow cytometry. Genomic DNA was isolated from each sorted fraction and quantified by UV absorbance on a Nanodrop 2000c. A word on this clone: The antigen it binds to is not known. Nothing much larger sits one base from this clone, and base qualities are not available.

Rearrangement joined TRBV6-5 to TRBJ2-7, with a tentative D gene TRBD1 over 6 matching bases. What was sequenced was memory CD4+ T cells sorted from blood. This specimen's cell subset or site label, interpreted: CD45RA-negative fraction. This TCR derives from a young man in good health. Here is the DNA: TGTGCCAGCGGGAAGACCGGGACACTTTACGAGCAGTACTTC. It codes for CASGKTGTLYEQYF.